This T cell receptor beta chain was identified in a study of blood T cell repertoires in COVID-19. The data were produced by immunoSEQ multiplex PCR, yet TCRdb's version contains in-frame clones alone and is incomplete. The table has more than 110,000 clones, around four fifths seen once. V trimming: 5 bases; J trimming: 7 bases; junction bases outside the gene matches: 9. Germline assignment: CDR1 MNHEY and CDR2 SMNVEV (reference sequence). The CDR3 consists of 14 residues. This sequence was found in an elderly woman with acute or convalescent COVID-19. The specimen was peripheral blood. The chain links TRBV27 to TRBJ1-2; 8 bases map to TRBD1. CDR3 nucleotides: TGTGCCAGCAGTATAGGACAGGGTCGGTTTGGCTACACCTTC. Residues: CASSIGQGRFGYTF.